The rows below give T cell receptor beta chains drawn from one sample of a study of blood T cell repertoires in COVID-19. Method: immunoSEQ multiplex PCR; TCRdb's copy keeps in-frame clones and lacks some. There are 81,000 or so clones in the sample; approximately 91% occur only once, and 12% lies in the top ten. Sequenced: peripheral blood. Receptor source: a man between 65 and 85 years old with active or convalescent COVID-19. Each CDR3 is given with its conserved first and last residue. D genes are given only for firm matches. Not every row has a clone size; where given, it reads once, few, many or a size class.

V	size	D	J	CDR3	DNA
TRBV4-1	-	-	TRBJ2-1	CASSQVSEYNEQFF	TGCGCCAGCAGCCAAGTTAGTGAATACAATGAGCAGTTCTTC
TRBV14	-	TRBD1	TRBJ1-2	CASSQDLRGRGGHTF	TGTGCCAGCAGCCAAGATCTCAGGGGGCGAGGTGGCCACACCTTC
TRBV6-5	-	-	TRBJ1-6	CASSYSRAGDNSPLHF	TGTGCCAGCAGTTACTCCCGGGCGGGGGATAATTCACCCCTCCACTTT
TRBV7-2	-	-	TRBJ2-2	CASSFSSWAGELFF	TGTGCCAGCAGCTTTAGTAGCTGGGCCGGGGAGCTGTTTTTT
TRBV18	-	-	TRBJ1-1	CASSPQGQRNTEAFF	TGTGCCAGCTCACCGCAAGGACAGAGGAACACTGAAGCTTTCTTT
TRBV18	-	-	TRBJ2-5	CASSAGLQETQYF	TGTGCCAGCTCAGCGGGACTCCAAGAGACCCAGTACTTC
TRBV19	-	TRBD1	TRBJ1-6	CASTPGTVYNSPLHF	TGTGCCAGTACCCCTGGGACAGTCTATAATTCACCCCTCCACTTT
TRBV29-1	few	TRBD1	TRBJ1-2	CSVDRGPAYGYTF	TGCAGCGTTGACAGGGGGCCCGCCTATGGCTACACCTTC
TRBV4-1	-	-	TRBJ1-2	CASSQDPTANYGYTF	TGCGCCAGCAGCCAAGATCCGACAGCTAACTATGGCTACACCTTC
TRBV5-6	-	-	TRBJ1-6	CASSLQNNSPLHF	TGTGCCAGCAGCTTACAAAATAATTCACCCCTCCACTTT
TRBV19	-	TRBD1	TRBJ1-1	CASSQDRGTEAFF	TGTGCCAGTAGTCAGGACAGGGGGACTGAAGCTTTCTTT
TRBV19	-	-	TRBJ2-1	CASSIGVSNEQFF	TGTGCCAGTAGTATAGGAGTTTCTAATGAGCAGTTCTTC
TRBV19	-	-	TRBJ1-2	CASSPLPGQIVGGYTF	TGTGCCAGTAGTCCTCTCCCCGGACAGATAGTTGGAGGCTACACCTTC
TRBV21-1	-	-	TRBJ2-7	CASSQRRGLMGEQYF	TGTGCCAGCAGCCAAAGAAGGGGTCTCATGGGCGAGCAGTACTTC